The 16 T cell receptor beta chains below were found in one sample sequenced in a study of shared clonotypes between healthy human individuals. Clones were read by immunoSEQ multiplex PCR, and TCRdb kept only the in-frame ones, dropping some. The sample consists of 1.6 million or so clones, approximately 96% of them appearing once. What was sequenced was naive CD4+ T cells sorted from blood. Subset indicated: CD45RA+ positively selected. These receptors originate from a young man in good health.

The rearrangement joins TRBV6-1 to TRBJ2-5; D unresolved. The CDR3 consists of 15 residues. The V gene's germline CDR1 is MNHNS and CDR2 SASEGT. The V end lost 1 base, the J end lost 4 bases, and 13 bases lay between the germline ends. CDR3 loop: CASSEDPTLRETQYF. The CDR3 nucleotides read TGTGCCAGCAGTGAAGATCCTACCCTTCGAGAGACCCAGTACTTC.

V is TRBV6-1 and J is TRBJ2-7; 9 bases are a match to TRBD1. The germline V gene encodes CDR1 MNHNS and CDR2 SASEGT. This CDR3 region has 16 residues. The V and J ends lost 4 bases and 2 bases, in that order; junction bases with no gene match: 9. As DNA, the CDR3 is TGTGCCAGCAGTGGAGTCCCGGGACAGGGAACCTACGAGCAGTACTTC. Protein sequence: CASSGVPGQGTYEQYF.

The chain has TRBV5-1 and TRBJ2-5; 13 nucleotides match TRBD2. J gave up 1 base and V 4 bases, and 10 bases lay outside the gene matches. Germline V gives CDR1 SGHRS, CDR2 YFSETQ. CDR3 size: 18 residues. CDR3 residues: CASSAGGLAGALQETQYF. Here the CDR3 DNA reads TGCGCCAGCAGCGCGGGCGGACTAGCGGGAGCTCTCCAAGAGACCCAGTACTTC.

CDR3 region: CASSYSGTGSGYTF. The CDR3 DNA is TGTGCCAGCAGTTACTCCGGGACAGGGTCTGGCTACACCTTC. The rearrangement uses TRBV6-5 and TRBJ1-2; the match to TRBD1 covers 9 bases. Germline trimming cut 0 bases from V and 7 bases from J; bases unmatched to any gene: 3. The CDR3 length is 14 residues. Germline lookup yields CDR1 MNHEY and CDR2 SVGAGI.

V and J are TRBV9 and TRBJ2-7; D perhaps matches TRBD2 (5 bases). The V gene's germline CDR1 is SGDLS and CDR2 YYNGEE. V gave up 0 bases and J gave up 7 bases, with 11 bases separating them. This CDR3 is built from 13 residues. In DNA, the CDR3 is TGTGCCAGCAGCGTAGCTAACGGGGTTGAGCAGTACTTC. The encoded protein is CASSVANGVEQYF.

V and J are TRBV19 and TRBJ2-1; 12 bases are shared with TRBD2. CDR3 size: 15 residues. Germline trimming cut 5 bases from V and 9 bases from J; bases unmatched to any gene: 8. Germline V gene data show CDR1 as LNHDA and CDR2 as SQIVND (reference sequence). DNA for the CDR3: TGTGCCAGTAGTTTGACTAGCGGGGGTGGCCGTGAGCAGTTCTTC. Protein sequence: CASSLTSGGGREQFF.

On this clone itself: The sample holds other DNA sequences that translate to the same CDR3. The chain recombines TRBV7-8 with TRBJ2-7; D is unresolved. The CDR3 is 13 residues long. Trimming cost V 5 bases and J 3 bases, with 11 bases left between them. Looked up from germline, CDR1 is SGHVS and CDR2 is FQNEAQ. CDR3 loop: CASSLARNYEQYF. The CDR3 DNA follows: TGTGCCAGCAGCCTCGCCCGTAACTACGAGCAGTACTTC.

As concerns this clone: In the same sample, other DNA sequences code for this CDR3. V usage is TRBV5-1 and J usage is TRBJ2-3, with 8 bases matching TRBD2. The CDR3 is made up of 14 amino acids. V shed 4 bases, J shed 4 bases, and the junction held 5 bases outside the gene matches. Germline CDR1 SGHRS, CDR2 YFSETQ. DNA for the CDR3: TGCGCCAGCAGCCCCGGGGGGGGACCAGATACGCAGTATTTT. Its translation is CASSPGGGPDTQYF.

This sequence joins TRBV18 and TRBJ2-5; tentative D call: TRBD1 (6 bases). The CDR3 runs to 14 residues. Trimming took off 3 bases at V and 4 bases at J, with 12 bases between the two ends. CDR1 and CDR2 (germline): KGHSH, LQKENI. The CDR3 protein is CASSPMTGSETQYF. The CDR3 coding sequence is TGTGCCAGCTCACCGATGACAGGCTCAGAGACCCAGTACTTC. The full variable domain, in which reference TRBV18 and TRBJ2-5 provide the parts outside the CDR3, is NAGVMQNPRHLVRRRGQEARLRCSPMKGHSHVYWYRQLPEEGLKFMVYLQKENIIDESGMPKERFSAEFPKEGPSILRIQQVVRGDSAAYFCASSPMTGSETQYFGPGTRLLVL.

The chain carries TRBV6-5 and TRBJ1-1, with TRBD1 as a possible D gene (6 bases). The germline CDR1 and CDR2 sequences are MNHEY and SVGAGI. The CDR3 is made up of 11 amino acids. V was pared by 2 bases and J by 8 bases, with 6 bases between. CDR3 region: CASSYTGEAFF. Written as DNA, the CDR3 is TGTGCCAGCAGTTACACAGGGGAAGCTTTCTTT.

The table lists this clone with a count of one. The rearrangement uses TRBV5-4 and TRBJ1-3; D remains unclear. This CDR3 comprises 14 residues. Deletions cut 4 bases from V and 4 bases from J, with 12 bases between. Germline V gene sequence: CDR1 SGHNT, CDR2 YYREEE (reference sequence). Written as DNA, the CDR3 is TGTGCCAGCAGCCAAGAAGGGCCAGGAAACACCATATATTTT. This codes for CASSQEGPGNTIYF.

This chain uses TRBV29-1 with TRBJ2-1; D unresolved. The CDR3 has 12 amino acids. Per germline, CDR1 SQVTM and CDR2 ANQGSEA. The V end was cut by 7 bases, the J end by 7 bases, with 14 bases between. CDR3 amino acids: CSGSDGLNEQFF. The CDR3 DNA follows: TGCAGCGGTTCGGACGGTCTGAATGAGCAGTTCTTC.

This chain connects TRBV4-2 to TRBJ2-7; 7 bases are a match to TRBD2. CDR1 LGHNA and CDR2 YNFKEQ come from the germline V gene. The CDR3 loop spans 18 amino acids. Trimming at V came to 3 bases and at J to 4 bases, leaving 18 bases not matched to a gene. The CDR3 DNA reads TGTGCCAGCAGCCAGAAGACTAGCAGACGATCTGAAAATTACGAGCAGTACTTC. It translates to CASSQKTSRRSENYEQYF.

CDR3: CASSETAISNYGYTF. CDR3 in DNA: TGTGCCAGCTCAGAAACAGCAATCTCTAACTATGGCTACACCTTC. The chain employs TRBV18 and TRBJ1-2; D not resolved. This CDR3 spans 15 amino acids. Per the germline V gene, CDR1 is KGHSH and CDR2 is LQKENI. V lost 5 bases to trimming and J lost 0 bases, with 13 bases between them.

The rearrangement uses TRBV19 and TRBJ2-1; TRBD2 agrees at 7 bases. The CDR3 runs to 15 residues. J lost 2 bases, V lost 3 bases, and 4 bases had no gene match. The germline gives CDR1 LNHDA, CDR2 SQIVND (reference sequence). The CDR3 spells CASSIGGRAYNEQFF. The CDR3 DNA is TGTGCCAGTAGTATTGGCGGGAGAGCCTACAATGAGCAGTTCTTC.

The V call is TRBV18, the J call TRBJ2-5; D assignment may be TRBD1 or TRBD2 (5 bases each). Germline V gives CDR1 KGHSH, CDR2 LQKENI. The V and J ends lost 3 bases and 4 bases respectively, with 9 bases between them. CDR3 length equals 13 residues. The CDR3 nucleotides read TGTGCCAGCTCACCCGGGGACGGAGAGACCCAGTACTTC. It is translated as CASSPGDGETQYF. Full variable domain (remainder filled in from reference TRBV18 and TRBJ2-5): NAGVMQNPRHLVRRRGQEARLRCSPMKGHSHVYWYRQLPEEGLKFMVYLQKENIIDESGMPKERFSAEFPKEGPSILRIQQVVRGDSAAYFCASSPGDGETQYFGPGTRLLVL.